The subject of this entry is one TCR beta chain. This CDR3 has 16 residues. Germline V gene lookup returns CDR1 LNHDA and CDR2 SQIVND (reference sequence). V gave up 6 bases and J gave up 5 bases; unmatched junction bases: 12. The data belong to a study of T cell changes during pregnancy in multiple sclerosis. Assay: immunoSEQ multiplex PCR; the TCRdb copy retains only in-frame clones and omits some. The table shows tens of thousands of clones, with 90% to 95% occurring only once. The receptor comes from a female donor with multiple sclerosis, enrolled in a pregnancy study. The rearrangement uses TRBV19 and TRBJ2-1; TRBD2 matches 8 bases. Sequenced here: CD4+ T cells from peripheral blood mononuclear cells, sampled in the second trimester of pregnancy. CDR3 nucleotides: TGTGCCAGTAGCCCCGCCGGTCGAGCGGGGGACAATGAGCAGTTCTTC. Amino acid sequence: CASSPAGRAGDNEQFF.